What follows describes a single T cell receptor (beta chain). Its antigen is still unknown. The data are from a study of tissue T cells after allogeneic stem cell transplantation. General study points: The patient cohort was small and clinically heterogeneous, with limited sampling depth.

Enrolled prospectively were adult allogeneic hematopoietic cell transplant recipients whose graft-versus-host disease was steroid-refractory. Repertoires were generated with immunoSEQ multiplex PCR, while TCRdb's copy carries only in-frame clones and drops some. This repertoire shows some 2,000 clones, about three quarters found once; its top ten account for around 8.3%. The germline V gene has CDR1 SGHTA and CDR2 FQGNSA. Deletions cut 5 bases from V and 0 bases from J, with 8 bases between. CDR3 length: 14 amino acids. The sequences come from colon tissue, collected at autopsy. The sequence came from a male patient aged 40-70 years with steroid-refractory graft-versus-host disease after an allogeneic stem cell transplant. The T cells may partly be graft donor cells. The V and J genes are TRBV7-2 and TRBJ1-3; no firm D call. DNA for the CDR3: TGTGCCAGCAGCCCGCAGAACTCTGGAAACACCATATATTTT. Its protein product is CASSPQNSGNTIYF.